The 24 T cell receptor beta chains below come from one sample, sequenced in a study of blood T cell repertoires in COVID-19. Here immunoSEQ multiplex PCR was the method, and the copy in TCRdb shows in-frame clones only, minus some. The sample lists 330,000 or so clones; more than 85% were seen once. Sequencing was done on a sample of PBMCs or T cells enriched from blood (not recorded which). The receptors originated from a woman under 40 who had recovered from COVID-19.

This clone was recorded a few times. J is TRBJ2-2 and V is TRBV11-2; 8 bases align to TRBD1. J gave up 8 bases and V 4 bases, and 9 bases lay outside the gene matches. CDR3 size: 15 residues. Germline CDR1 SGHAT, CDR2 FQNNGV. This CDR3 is CASSYSDRESGELFF. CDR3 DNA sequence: TGTGCCAGCAGCTACTCGGACAGGGAGTCTGGGGAGCTGTTTTTT.

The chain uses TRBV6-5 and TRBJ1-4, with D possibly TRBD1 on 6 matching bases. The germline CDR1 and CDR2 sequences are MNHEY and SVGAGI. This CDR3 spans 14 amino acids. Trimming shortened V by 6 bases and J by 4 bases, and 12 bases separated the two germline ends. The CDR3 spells CASSSGQFNEKLFF. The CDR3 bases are TGTGCCAGCAGCTCCGGACAGTTTAATGAAAAACTGTTTTTT.

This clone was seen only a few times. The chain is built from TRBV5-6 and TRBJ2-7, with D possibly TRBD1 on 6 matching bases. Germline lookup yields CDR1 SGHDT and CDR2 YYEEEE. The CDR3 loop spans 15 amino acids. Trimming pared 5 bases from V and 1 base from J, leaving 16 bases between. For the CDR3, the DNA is TGTGCCAGCAGTACGGCGCTGGGGGCGTCCTACGAGCAGTACTTC. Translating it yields CASSTALGASYEQYF.

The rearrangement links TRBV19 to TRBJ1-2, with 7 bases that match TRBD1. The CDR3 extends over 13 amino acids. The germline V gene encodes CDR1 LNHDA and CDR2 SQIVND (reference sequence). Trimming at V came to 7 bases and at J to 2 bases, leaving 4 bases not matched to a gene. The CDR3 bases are TGTGCCAGTAACCGGGACAGAAACTATGGCTACACCTTC. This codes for CASNRDRNYGYTF.

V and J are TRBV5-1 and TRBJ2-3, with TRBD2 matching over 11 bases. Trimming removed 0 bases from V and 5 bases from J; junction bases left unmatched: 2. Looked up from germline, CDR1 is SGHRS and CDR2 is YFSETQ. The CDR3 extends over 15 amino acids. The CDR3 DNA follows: TGCGCCAGCAGCTTGGATCTAGCGGGAGGAGATACGCAGTATTTT. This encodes CASSLDLAGGDTQYF.

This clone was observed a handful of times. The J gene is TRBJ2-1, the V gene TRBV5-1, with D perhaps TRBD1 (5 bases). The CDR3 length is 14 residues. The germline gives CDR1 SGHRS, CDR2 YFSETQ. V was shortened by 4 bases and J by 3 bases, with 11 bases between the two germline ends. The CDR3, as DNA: TGCGCCAGCAGCCAACAGACAGACTACAATGAGCAGTTCTTC. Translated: CASSQQTDYNEQFF.

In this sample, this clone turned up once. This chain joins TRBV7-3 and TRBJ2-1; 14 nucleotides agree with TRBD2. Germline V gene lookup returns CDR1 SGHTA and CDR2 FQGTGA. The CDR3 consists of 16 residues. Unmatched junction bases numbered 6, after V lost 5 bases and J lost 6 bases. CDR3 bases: TGTGCCAGCAGCCTGACTAGCGGGGGGGCCTTCAATGAGCAGTTCTTC. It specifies CASSLTSGGAFNEQFF. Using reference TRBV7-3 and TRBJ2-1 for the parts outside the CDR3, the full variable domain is GAGVSQTPSNKVTEKGKYVELRCDPISGHTALYWYRQSLGQGPEFLIYFQGTGAADDSGLPNDRFFAVRPEGSVSTLKIQRTERGDSAVYLCASSLTSGGAFNEQFFGPGTRLTVL.

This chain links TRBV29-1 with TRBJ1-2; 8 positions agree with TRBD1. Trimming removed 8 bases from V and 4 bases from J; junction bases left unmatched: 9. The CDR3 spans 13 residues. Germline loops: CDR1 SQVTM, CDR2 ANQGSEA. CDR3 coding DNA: TGCAGCACCGCAGGGGGCGATGGCTATGGCTACACCTTC. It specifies CSTAGGDGYGYTF.

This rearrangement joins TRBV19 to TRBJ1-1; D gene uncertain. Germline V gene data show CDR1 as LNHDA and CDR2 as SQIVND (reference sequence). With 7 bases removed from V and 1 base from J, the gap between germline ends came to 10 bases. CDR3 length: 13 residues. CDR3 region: CASKIAGNTEAFF. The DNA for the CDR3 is TGTGCCAGTAAAATAGCTGGGAACACTGAAGCTTTCTTT.

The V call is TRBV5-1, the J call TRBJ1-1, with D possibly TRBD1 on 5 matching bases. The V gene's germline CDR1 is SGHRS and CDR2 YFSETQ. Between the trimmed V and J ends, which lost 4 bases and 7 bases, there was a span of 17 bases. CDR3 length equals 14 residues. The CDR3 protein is CASSPPIGQFEAFF. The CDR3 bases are TGCGCCAGCAGCCCACCTATAGGACAATTTGAAGCTTTCTTT. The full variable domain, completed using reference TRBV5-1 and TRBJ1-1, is KAGVTQTPRYLIKTRGQQVTLSCSPISGHRSVSWYQQTPGQGLQFLFEYFSETQRNKGNFPGRFSGRQFSNSRSEMNVSTLELGDSALYLCASSPPIGQFEAFFGQGTRLTVV.

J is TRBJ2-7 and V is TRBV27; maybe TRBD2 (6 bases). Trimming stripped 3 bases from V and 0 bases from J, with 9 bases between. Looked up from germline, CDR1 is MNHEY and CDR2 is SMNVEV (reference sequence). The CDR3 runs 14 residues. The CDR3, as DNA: TGTGCCAGCAGTTTCTCGGGAGACTCCTACGAGCAGTACTTC. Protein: CASSFSGDSYEQYF.

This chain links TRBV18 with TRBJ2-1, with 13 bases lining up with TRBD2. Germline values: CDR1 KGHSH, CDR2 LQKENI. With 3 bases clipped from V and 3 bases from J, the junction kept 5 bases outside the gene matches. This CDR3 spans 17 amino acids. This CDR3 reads CASSPRTSGSLYNEQFF. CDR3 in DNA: TGTGCCAGCTCACCTCGGACTAGCGGGAGCCTCTACAATGAGCAGTTCTTC.

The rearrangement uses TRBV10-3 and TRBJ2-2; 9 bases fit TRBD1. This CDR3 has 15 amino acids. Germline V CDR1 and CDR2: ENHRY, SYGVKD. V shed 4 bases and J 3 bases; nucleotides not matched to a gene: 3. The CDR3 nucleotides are TGTGCCATCAGTGGGGGACAGGGAGACACCGGGGAGCTGTTTTTT. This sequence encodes CAISGGQGDTGELFF.

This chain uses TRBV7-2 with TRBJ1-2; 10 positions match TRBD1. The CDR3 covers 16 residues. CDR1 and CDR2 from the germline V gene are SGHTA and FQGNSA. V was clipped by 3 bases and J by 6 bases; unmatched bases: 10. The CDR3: CASSFGRGTGVHGYTF. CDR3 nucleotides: TGTGCCAGCAGCTTTGGCCGCGGGACAGGGGTTCATGGCTACACCTTC. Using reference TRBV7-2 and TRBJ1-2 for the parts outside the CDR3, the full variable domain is GAGVSQSPSNKVTEKGKDVELRCDPISGHTALYWYRQSLGQGLEFLIYFQGNSAPDKSGLPSDRFSAERTGGSVSTLTIQRTQQEDSAVYLCASSFGRGTGVHGYTFGSGTRLTVV.

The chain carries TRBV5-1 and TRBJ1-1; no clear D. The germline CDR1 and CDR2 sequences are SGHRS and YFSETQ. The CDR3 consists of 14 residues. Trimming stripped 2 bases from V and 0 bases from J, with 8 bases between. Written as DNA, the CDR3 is TGCGCCAGCAGCTTTGACATAATGAACACTGAAGCTTTCTTT. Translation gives CASSFDIMNTEAFF.

The CDR3 bases are TGCAGCGTTGAATATATGTGGCAGGGGCCTCAAGAGACCCAGTACTTC. It codes for CSVEYMWQGPQETQYF. The genes are TRBV29-1 and TRBJ2-5; possible D gene TRBD1, 6 bases. The CDR3 has 16 residues. The V gene's germline CDR1 is SQVTM and CDR2 ANQGSEA. Between the trimmed V and J ends, which lost 2 bases and 2 bases, there was a span of 18 bases.

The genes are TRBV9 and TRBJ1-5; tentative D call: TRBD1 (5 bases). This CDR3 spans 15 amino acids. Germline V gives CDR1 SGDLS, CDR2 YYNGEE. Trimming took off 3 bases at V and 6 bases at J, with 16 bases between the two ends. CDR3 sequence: CASSADQGASQPQHF. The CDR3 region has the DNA TGTGCCAGCAGCGCCGATCAGGGTGCGAGTCAGCCCCAGCATTTT.

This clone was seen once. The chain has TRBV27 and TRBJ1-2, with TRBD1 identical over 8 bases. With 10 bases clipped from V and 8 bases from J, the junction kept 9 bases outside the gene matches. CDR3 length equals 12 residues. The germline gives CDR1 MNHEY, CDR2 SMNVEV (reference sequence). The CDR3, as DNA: TGTGCCACCTACGACAGGGGTAAGGGCTACACCTTC. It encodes CATYDRGKGYTF.

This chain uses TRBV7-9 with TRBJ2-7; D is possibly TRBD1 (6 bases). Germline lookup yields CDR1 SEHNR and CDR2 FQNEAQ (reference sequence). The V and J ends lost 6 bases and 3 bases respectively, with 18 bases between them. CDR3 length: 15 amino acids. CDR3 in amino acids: CASSEGTGRYYEQYF. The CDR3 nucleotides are TGTGCCAGCAGTGAGGGTACAGGGCGCTACTACGAGCAGTACTTC.

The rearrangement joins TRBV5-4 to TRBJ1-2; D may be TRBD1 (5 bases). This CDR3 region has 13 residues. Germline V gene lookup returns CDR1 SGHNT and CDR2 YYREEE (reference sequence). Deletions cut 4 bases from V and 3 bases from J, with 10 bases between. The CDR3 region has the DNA TGTGCCAGCAGCACACAGACAGACTATGGCTACACCTTC. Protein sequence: CASSTQTDYGYTF.

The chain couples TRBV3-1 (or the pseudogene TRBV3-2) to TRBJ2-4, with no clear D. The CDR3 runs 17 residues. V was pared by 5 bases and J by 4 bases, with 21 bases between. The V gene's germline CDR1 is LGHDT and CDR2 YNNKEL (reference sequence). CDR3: CASSTEYPLQRKNIQYF. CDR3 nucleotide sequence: TGTGCCAGCAGCACGGAGTATCCCTTGCAAAGAAAAAACATTCAGTACTTC.

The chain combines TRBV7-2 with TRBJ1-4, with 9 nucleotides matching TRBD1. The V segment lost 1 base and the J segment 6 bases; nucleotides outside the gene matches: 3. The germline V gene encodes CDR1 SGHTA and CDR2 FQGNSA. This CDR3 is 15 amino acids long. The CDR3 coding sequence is TGTGCCAGCAGCTTAGGGGACAGGGCGCATGAAAAACTGTTTTTT. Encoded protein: CASSLGDRAHEKLFF.

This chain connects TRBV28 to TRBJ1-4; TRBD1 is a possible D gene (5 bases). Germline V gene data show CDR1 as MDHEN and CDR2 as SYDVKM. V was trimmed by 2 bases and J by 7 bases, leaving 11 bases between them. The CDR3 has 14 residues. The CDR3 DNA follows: TGTGCCAGCAGTTTAAGGGGATTACTTGAAAAACTGTTTTTT. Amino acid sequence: CASSLRGLLEKLFF.

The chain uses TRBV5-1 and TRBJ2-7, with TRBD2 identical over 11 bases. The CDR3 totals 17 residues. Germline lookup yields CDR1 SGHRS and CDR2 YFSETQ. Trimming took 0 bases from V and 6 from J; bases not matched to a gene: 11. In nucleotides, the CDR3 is TGCGCCAGCAGCTTGGTAGGTAGCGGGGGGGCCGGAATCGAGCAGTACTTC. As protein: CASSLVGSGGAGIEQYF.